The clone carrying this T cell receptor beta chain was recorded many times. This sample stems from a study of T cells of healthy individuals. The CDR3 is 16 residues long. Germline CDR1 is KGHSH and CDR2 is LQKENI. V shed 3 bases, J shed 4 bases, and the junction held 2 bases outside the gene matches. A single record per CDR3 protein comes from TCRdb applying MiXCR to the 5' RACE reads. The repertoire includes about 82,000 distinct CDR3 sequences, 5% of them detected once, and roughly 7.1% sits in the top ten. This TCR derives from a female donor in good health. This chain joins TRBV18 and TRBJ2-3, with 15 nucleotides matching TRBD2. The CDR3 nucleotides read TGTGCCAGCTCACCGGGACTAGCGGGAGGACCAGATACGCAGTATTTT. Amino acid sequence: CASSPGLAGGPDTQYF.